A single TCR beta chain is shown here with its context. Donors of Cohort 3 who recovered were those that had two negative PCRs, clearance, or symptom resolution. The assay was immunoSEQ multiplex PCR, and TCRdb's table has in-frame clones only and misses some. Of approximately 220,000 clones listed, over 80% were seen once; the top ten hold approximately 6.8%. The CDR3 loop spans 16 amino acids. The source of the sample is a study of blood T cell repertoires in COVID-19. Across the study: There were acute and convalescent COVID-19 samples, and they came from the United States, Italy and Spain.

Sequencing was done on a sample of PBMCs or T cells enriched from blood (not recorded which). The V and J genes are TRBV21-1 and TRBJ2-7; TRBD2, as called in the table, went unchecked against the DNA. TRBV21-1 counts as a pseudogene. The TCR originated in a woman aged 40 to 55 who had recovered from COVID-19. In DNA form, the CDR3 reads TGTGCCAGCAGCAGGGTTGTGGTGCGGGCCTACTACGAGCAGTACTTC. Translating it yields CASSRVVVRAYYEQYF.